A selection of T cell receptor beta chains follows, all from one sample in a study of cytomegalovirus exposure and HLA in healthy donors. Only in-frame clones appear in the TCRdb table, and some are missing; sequencing was by immunoSEQ multiplex PCR. The table shows about 210,000 clones, with 82% occurring only once. The sequencing input was PBMCs. Receptors were obtained from a man between 40 and 49 years old in good health and CMV-seropositive. CDR3s include the opening cysteine and the closing phenylalanine or tryptophan.

J gene	V gene	CDR3 protein
TRBJ2-5	TRBV4-2	CASSQDWGLAGRQTQYF
TRBJ1-2	TRBV28	CASGIPGQGLSYTF
TRBJ2-1	TRBV6-4	CASSGQGAIKIALHEQFF
TRBJ1-2	TRBV19	CASSMGPHYGYTF
TRBJ2-2	TRBV27	CASSPGQGAPGELFF
TRBJ1-3	TRBV4-1	CASSDLSGIKRDTIYF
TRBJ1-2	TRBV10-2	CASSDRTGLSYGYTF
TRBJ2-3	TRBV18	CASSPPGHPDTQYF
TRBJ2-6	TRBV7-9	CASSLGTSGRARANVLTF
TRBJ1-4	TRBV5-6	CASSLEGPAGEKLFF
TRBJ2-3	TRBV7-8	CASSLTTITDTQYF
TRBJ2-1	TRBV19	CASSIQGYYNEQFF
TRBJ2-7	TRBV19	CASSMWPSYEQYF
TRBJ2-5	TRBV23-1	CASSRKAGRDRVIWGEQETQYF
TRBJ2-1	TRBV6-6	CASSYGIGTSGNEQFF
TRBJ1-5	TRBV2	CASRGSSNQPQHF